What follows are 8 T cell receptor beta chains derived from one specimen sequenced in a study of regulatory T cells in long-lasting Graves disease. The time point here: persistent/refractory GD, antithyroid drugs over 5 years with positive TRAb. The TCR library used RNA extracted from PBMCs. According to the study, TCR beta libraries were built with iRepertoire HTBI primers and CDR3-region Arm-PCR. TCRdb re-analysed the multiplex PCR reads in MiXCR, keeping a single row per CDR3 protein. The sample holds about 400,000 distinct CDR3 sequences, around 21% seen once. This sample comprised peripheral blood mononuclear cells (PBMCs), obtained when the disease was refractory, from a patient treated with antithyroid drugs. The origin of the receptors is a female donor with Graves disease.

As regards this clonotype: A read error may be the cause here, since a much bigger clone is one base away. This chain connects TRBV20-1 to TRBJ1-2; D not resolved. Germline CDR1 and CDR2: DFQATT and SNEGSKA (reference sequence). V was clipped by 0 bases and J by 6 bases, with 8 bases between them. The CDR3 is 12 amino acids. DNA for the CDR3: TGCAGTGCTAGAGATGGGATCAATGGCTACACCTTC. The encoded protein is CSARDGINGYTF.

CDR3 in DNA: TGTGCCAGCAGCCAAAACAGTAGGGACTATGGCTACACCTTC. This codes for CASSQNSRDYGYTF. This chain links TRBV7-9 with TRBJ1-2, with no clear D. V gave up 5 bases and J gave up 3 bases, with 13 bases separating them. Germline assignment: CDR1 SEHNR and CDR2 FQNEAQ (reference sequence). The CDR3 consists of 14 residues.

This clonotype came up a few times. V usage is TRBV5-1 and J usage is TRBJ2-2; weak D call: TRBD1 (6 bases). The length of the CDR3 is 16 residues. Germline assignment: CDR1 SGHRS and CDR2 YFSETQ. Trimming removed 2 bases at V and 3 bases at J, with 14 bases between. The chain's CDR3 is CASSLLRDTYTGELFF. CDR3 bases: TGCGCCAGCAGCTTACTTAGGGACACATACACCGGGGAGCTGTTTTTT. Full variable domain (rest looked up from reference TRBV5-1 and TRBJ2-2): KAGVTQTPRYLIKTRGQQVTLSCSPISGHRSVSWYQQTPGQGLQFLFEYFSETQRNKGNFPGRFSGRQFSNSRSEMNVSTLELGDSALYLCASSLLRDTYTGELFFGEGSRLTVL.

This clonotype was seen many times. This sequence joins TRBV11-2 and TRBJ1-1; TRBD1 matches at 10 bases. Germline loops: CDR1 SGHAT, CDR2 FQNNGV. Trimming at V came to 1 base and at J to 7 bases, leaving 6 bases not matched to a gene. This CDR3 spans 15 amino acids. CDR3 nucleotides: TGTGCCAGCAGCTTAGGACAGGGGGCTGTTTTTGAAGCTTTCTTT. This translates into CASSLGQGAVFEAFF.

This sequence joins TRBV5-6 and TRBJ1-6, with D hard to call. Trimming stripped 4 bases from V and 13 bases from J, with 15 bases between. The CDR3 length is 13 residues. Per the germline V gene, CDR1 is SGHDT and CDR2 is YYEEEE. The CDR3 nucleotides read TGTGCCAGCAGCCAGGACCCGGTGAGTCCCCTCCACTTT. Translating gives CASSQDPVSPLHF.

At least ten counts were recorded for this clonotype. The rearrangement uses TRBV12-5 and TRBJ2-5; D gene ambiguous. The CDR3 loop spans 15 amino acids. Germline V gene lookup returns CDR1 LGHNT and CDR2 FRNRAP. Trimming stripped 1 base from V and 0 bases from J, with 9 bases between. The CDR3 coding sequence is TGTGCTAGTGGTTTGGGACATCAGTACCAAGAGACCCAGTACTTC. Its translation: CASGLGHQYQETQYF.

This clonotype has a handful of counts. V is TRBV30 and J is TRBJ1-2, with 8 bases identical to TRBD1. The CDR3 loop spans 12 amino acids. Germline-derived CDR1 and CDR2 are GTSNPN and SVGIG (reference sequence). V shed 8 bases, J shed 7 bases, and the junction held 9 bases outside the gene matches. DNA for the CDR3: TGTGCCGCCTCGACAGGGGCTTTTGGCTACACCTTC. It encodes CAASTGAFGYTF.

The rearrangement uses TRBV4-2 and TRBJ1-1; D gene unclear. Trimming took 0 bases from V and 4 from J, leaving 9 bases between them. This CDR3 is 14 amino acids long. Germline-derived CDR1 and CDR2 are LGHNA and YNFKEQ. The CDR3 nucleotides read TGTGCCAGCAGCCAAGATGGGCGGGGCACTGAAGCTTTCTTT. The encoded protein is CASSQDGRGTEAFF.